This note documents a single T cell receptor (beta chain) sequence. This sample was included in a study of blood T cell repertoires in COVID-19. In the study overall: The analysed material was cDNA or gDNA that came from T cells, B-cell-depleted T cells, or PBMCs.

The V gene's germline CDR1 is MDHEN and CDR2 SYDVKM. The CDR3 extends over 14 amino acids. V dropped 6 bases and J dropped 1; count of bases not matched to a gene: 3. Profiled with immunoSEQ multiplex PCR; TCRdb holds only in-frame clones, not every one. The table has about 190,000 clones, under 80% seen once. V gene TRBV28 combines with J gene TRBJ2-1, with 7 bases lining up with TRBD1. The sequencing sample was made of peripheral blood. The TCR originated in a woman aged 45-60 years with acute or convalescent COVID-19. The CDR3, as DNA: TGTGCCAGCAGAATGACAGGGTCCTACAATGAGCAGTTCTTC. Protein product: CASRMTGSYNEQFF. The whole variable domain, filled in from reference TRBV28 and TRBJ2-1, reads DVKVTQSSRYLVKRTGEKVFLECVQDMDHENMFWYRQDPGLGLRLIYFSYDVKMKEKGDIPEGYSVSREKKERFSLILESASTNQTSMYLCASRMTGSYNEQFFGPGTRLTVL.